This T cell receptor beta chain stems from a study of Ad26.COV2.S vaccination and SARS-CoV-2 variants. For the study at large: Donor got 5x10^10 or 1x10^11 viral particles of Ad26.COV2.S.

Profiled with immunoSEQ multiplex PCR; TCRdb holds only in-frame clones, not every one. In the table there are 500,000 or so clones, around nine tenths of which are singletons. In germline, CDR1 is KGHSH, CDR2 LQKENI. Trimming at V came to 5 bases and at J to 9 bases, leaving 7 bases not matched to a gene. CDR3 length: 13 residues. Treatment indicated: over 15 received Ad26.COV2.S at low or high dose, single or two shots; about 5 received placebo; per-sample allocation not given. Collection of the samples took place on day 63 after the first injection of vaccine or placebo. SARS-CoV-2 spike from the Wuhan strain was encoded by the vaccine, an Ad26 vector. This clone was seen a single time. The antigen remains unidentified. Findings and limits, study-wide: It is possible that the TCR breadth and depth analyses underestimated the total T cell responses. A substantial breadth of spike-specific CD8+ and CD4+ T cell responses after vaccination has been reported.

The sample in question was peripheral blood, obtained in a trial of Ad26.COV2.S vaccine versus placebo. The receptor was derived from a person between 18 and 65 years old who received the Ad26.COV2.S COVID-19 vaccine or a placebo. The gene calls are TRBV18 and TRBJ2-1; 7 bases are a match to TRBD2. The CDR3 DNA sequence: TGTGCCAGCTCAAAAATGGGGGGGATTGAGCAGTTCTTC. It yields the protein CASSKMGGIEQFF.